The 25 T cell receptor beta chains below come from one sample, sequenced in a study of T cell responses to AZD1222 COVID-19 vaccine. The repertoire was sequenced with immunoSEQ multiplex PCR; TCRdb's copy has only in-frame clones and lacks some. The sample carries about 75,000 clones, about nine tenths recorded once. Source: peripheral blood, taken 28 days after the second dose of the MenACWY control vaccine. Receptor source: an adult who received the MenACWY meningococcal vaccine as a control.

The chain uses TRBV23-1 and TRBJ1-6; 7 bases agree with TRBD1. TRBV23-1 is filed as an ORF, its function uncertain. The CDR3 sequence is 15 residues long. V shed 3 bases and J 5 bases; nucleotides not matched to a gene: 4. CDR3 bases: TGCGCCAGCAGTCATTCGACAGGGCATAATTCACCCCTCCACTTT. Its translation is CASSHSTGHNSPLHF.

The V gene is TRBV27, the J gene TRBJ1-5; a weak D match, TRBD1 (5 bases). Germline V CDR1 and CDR2: MNHEY, SMNVEV (reference sequence). V gave up 1 base and J gave up 4 bases, with 8 bases separating them. There are 14 residues in the CDR3. The chain's CDR3 is CASSLYGGNQPQHF. CDR3 in DNA: TGTGCCAGCAGTTTATACGGGGGTAATCAGCCCCAGCATTTT.

The rearrangement uses TRBV11-2 and TRBJ1-2; no clear D. Trimming took 0 bases from V and 0 from J, leaving 11 bases between them. This CDR3 has 16 residues. Per the germline V gene, CDR1 is SGHAT and CDR2 is FQNNGV. CDR3 DNA sequence: TGTGCCAGCAGCTTAGATACGCCCCCGTCTAACTATGGCTACACCTTC. This gives the protein CASSLDTPPSNYGYTF.

V usage is TRBV4-2 and J usage is TRBJ1-1; D is ambiguous. CDR3 length: 15 residues. Germline CDR1 LGHNA, CDR2 YNFKEQ. V was cut by 0 bases and J by 7 bases, with 15 bases left in between. The CDR3: CASSQDRTSELEAFF. The DNA of the CDR3 is TGTGCCAGCAGCCAAGATCGGACGTCTGAACTTGAAGCTTTCTTT.

V usage is TRBV5-1 and J usage is TRBJ2-2; TRBD2 matches 7 bases. J gave up 4 bases and V 5 bases, and 5 bases lay outside the gene matches. This CDR3 is 14 amino acids long. CDR1 SGHRS and CDR2 YFSETQ come from the germline V gene. CDR3 residues: CASREGLGTGELFF. In DNA, the CDR3 is TGCGCCAGCAGGGAAGGACTAGGCACCGGGGAGCTGTTTTTT.

CDR3 DNA sequence: TGTGCCAGCAGCTCCGACAGGTCTTCACCCCTCCACTTT. It specifies CASSSDRSSPLHF. The chain recombines TRBV7-2 with TRBJ1-6; tentatively, D is TRBD1 (6 bases). The CDR3 sequence is 13 residues long. V gave up 4 bases and J gave up 9 bases, with 10 bases separating them. CDR1 and CDR2 (germline): SGHTA, FQGNSA.

The genes are TRBV4-2 and TRBJ2-3; tentative D call: TRBD1 (5 bases). CDR1 and CDR2 (germline): LGHNA, YNFKEQ. The V end was cut by 5 bases, the J end by 2 bases, with 14 bases between. This CDR3 spans 15 amino acids. The CDR3 loop is CASSEGKDNTDTQYF. The CDR3 region has the DNA TGTGCCAGCAGCGAAGGGAAGGACAACACAGATACGCAGTATTTT.

The CDR3, as DNA: TGTGCCAGCAGCTCCCGGACAAGGGACTCTGATGAGACCCAGTACTTC. Amino acid sequence: CASSSRTRDSDETQYF. The chain carries TRBV3-1 (or the pseudogene TRBV3-2) and TRBJ2-5; TRBD2 might be the D (6 bases). Germline assignment: CDR1 LGHDT and CDR2 YNNKEL (reference sequence). The CDR3 consists of 16 residues. Trimming stripped 5 bases from V and 5 bases from J, with 21 bases between.

This clone was recorded only once. The V gene is TRBV6-1, the J gene TRBJ2-7; D perhaps matches TRBD2 (6 bases). CDR3 length: 13 amino acids. The germline V gene encodes CDR1 MNHNS and CDR2 SASEGT. The V and J ends lost 1 base and 3 bases respectively, with 7 bases between them. The CDR3 loop is CASSEGTIYEQYF. In DNA, the CDR3 is TGTGCCAGCAGTGAAGGGACTATCTACGAGCAGTACTTC.

The V gene is TRBV6-5, the J gene TRBJ1-6; D is unclear. With 0 bases removed from V and 6 bases from J, the gap between germline ends came to 9 bases. The CDR3 is 15 amino acids. CDR1 is MNHEY and CDR2 is SVGAGI in the germline V gene. The CDR3 loop is CASSYSPDSNSPLHF. CDR3 sequence (DNA): TGTGCCAGCAGTTACTCGCCAGACTCTAATTCACCCCTCCACTTT.

The rearrangement joins TRBV5-1 to TRBJ1-3; D remains ambiguous. Germline V CDR1 and CDR2: SGHRS, YFSETQ. Trimming left V 0 bases short and J 0 bases short, with 13 bases between. The CDR3 has 17 amino acids. CDR3 loop: CASSLAGGLSSGNTIYF. CDR3 DNA: TGCGCCAGCAGCTTGGCGGGAGGGCTAAGCTCTGGAAACACCATATATTTT.

This clone showed up just a few times. V usage is TRBV6-5 and J usage is TRBJ1-1; D is uncertain. CDR3 length equals 11 residues. From germline, CDR1 is MNHEY and CDR2 SVGAGI. Trimming cost V 9 bases and J 7 bases, with 12 bases left between them. DNA of the CDR3: TGTGCCAGTGCCGGTTTAGTTGAAGCTTTCTTT. Its translation is CASAGLVEAFF.

This rearrangement joins TRBV6-6 to TRBJ2-7; D gene ambiguous. This CDR3 is 13 amino acids long. The germline V gene encodes CDR1 MNHNY and CDR2 SVGAGI (reference sequence). The V end lost 2 bases, the J end lost 2 bases, and 7 bases lay between the germline ends. As DNA, the CDR3 is TGTGCCAGCAGTTACAGGGAAACCTACGAGCAGTACTTC. Translating gives CASSYRETYEQYF.

The chain joins TRBV6-2 or TRBV6-3 to TRBJ2-7; possible D gene TRBD2, 6 bases. V shed 2 bases and J shed 1 base, with 12 bases lying between them. The germline V gene has CDR1 MNHEY and CDR2 SVGEGT. This CDR3 has 15 amino acids. CDR3 sequence reads: CASSYAGTLSYEQYF. The CDR3 DNA reads TGTGCCAGCAGTTACGCCGGGACTCTTTCCTACGAGCAGTACTTC.

The chain carries TRBV5-1 and TRBJ2-5, with 11 bases that match TRBD2. Germline CDR1 SGHRS, CDR2 YFSETQ. The CDR3 is 17 amino acids. The J segment lost 11 bases and the V segment lost 0 bases, leaving 15 bases of the junction unmatched. CDR3 nucleotide sequence: TGCGCCAGCAGCTTGGAAAGTAGCGGGGGGGCCGGCGGAAGTCAGTACTTC. This codes for CASSLESSGGAGGSQYF.

V usage is TRBV6-5 and J usage is TRBJ2-7; 13 bases fit TRBD2. CDR3 length: 15 amino acids. Germline CDR1 is MNHEY and CDR2 is SVGAGI. The V gene end was trimmed by 6 bases and the J gene end by 6 bases; junction bases not matched to a gene: 8. The CDR3 protein is CASSRTGTSGIEQYF. DNA for the CDR3: TGTGCCAGCAGCCGAACCGGGACTAGCGGGATCGAGCAGTACTTC.

This clone was observed once. The rearrangement joins TRBV19 to TRBJ1-6; no clear D gene. The V gene's germline CDR1 is LNHDA and CDR2 SQIVND (reference sequence). Trimming removed 2 bases from V and 0 bases from J, with 8 bases in between. CDR3 length equals 16 residues. CDR3 nucleotides: TGTGCCAGTAGTATATCGCCGAGCTCCTATAATTCACCCCTCCACTTT. This gives the protein CASSISPSSYNSPLHF. The variable domain in full, completed from reference TRBV19 and TRBJ1-6, reads DGGITQSPKYLFRKEGQNVTLSCEQNLNHDAMYWYRQDPGQGLRLIYYSQIVNDFQKGDIAEGYSVSREKKESFPLTVTSAQKNPTAFYLCASSISPSSYNSPLHFGNGTRLTVT.

By sample fraction, this clone is medium-sized (0.01 to 0.1%). The chain recombines TRBV4-1 with TRBJ2-5; no definite D call. The germline CDR1 and CDR2 sequences are MGHRA and YSYEKL. Trimming removed 0 bases from V and 4 bases from J, with 9 bases in between. The CDR3 loop spans 14 amino acids. This CDR3 reads CASSQDAARETQYF. As DNA, the CDR3 is TGCGCCAGCAGCCAAGATGCAGCGAGAGAGACCCAGTACTTC.

The chain couples TRBV6-1 to TRBJ2-1, with a tentative D call TRBD1 (5 bases). Germline V gene lookup returns CDR1 MNHNS and CDR2 SASEGT. V gave up 3 bases and J gave up 6 bases, with 9 bases separating them. This CDR3 is built from 13 residues. CDR3 DNA sequence: TGTGCCAGCAGTGACACCCAGGGCAATGAGCAGTTCTTC. This sequence encodes CASSDTQGNEQFF.

The chain couples TRBV15 to TRBJ2-2; 11 bases match TRBD2. CDR3 length equals 20 residues. Looked up from germline, CDR1 is LNHNV and CDR2 is YYDKDF (reference sequence). V was clipped by 8 bases and J by 3 bases; unmatched bases: 20. The CDR3 coding sequence is TGTGCCACCGGGCCTGGCCTGGTAGCGGGGGGGCCGGTGGACACCGGGGAGCTGTTTTTT. Translated, it gives CATGPGLVAGGPVDTGELFF.

CDR3 sequence: CVRQGGYGYTF. As DNA, the CDR3 is TGTGTCAGACAGGGCGGCTATGGCTACACCTTC. This chain connects TRBV30 to TRBJ1-2; 7 bases agree with TRBD1. CDR1 is GTSNPN and CDR2 is SVGIG in the germline V gene (reference sequence). The CDR3 spans 11 residues.

The chain carries TRBV5-1 and TRBJ2-5; 11 bases fit TRBD2. CDR1 and CDR2 from the germline V gene are SGHRS and YFSETQ. The ends lost 4 bases at V and 2 bases at J; junction bases unmatched: 4. The CDR3 loop spans 15 amino acids. CDR3 residues: CASSLRLAGQETQYF. DNA of the CDR3: TGCGCCAGCAGCCTCAGACTAGCGGGGCAAGAGACCCAGTACTTC.

V is TRBV5-1 and J is TRBJ1-1; D is unclear. Deletions cut 2 bases from V and 0 bases from J, with 8 bases between. The germline CDR1 and CDR2 sequences are SGHRS and YFSETQ. The CDR3 sequence is 14 residues long. CDR3 region: CASSFFELNTEAFF. The CDR3 region has the DNA TGCGCCAGCAGCTTTTTCGAGTTGAACACTGAAGCTTTCTTT.

The rearrangement uses TRBV18 and TRBJ2-5; D not resolved. Between the trimmed V and J ends, which lost 0 bases and 7 bases, there was a span of 15 bases. The CDR3 sequence is 15 residues long. Germline V lookup: CDR1 KGHSH, CDR2 LQKENI. The CDR3 spells CASSPPNSTRGTQYF. DNA for the CDR3: TGTGCCAGCTCACCACCGAACAGTACCAGAGGGACCCAGTACTTC.

The rearrangement links TRBV18 to TRBJ1-3; D unresolved. The CDR3 runs to 14 residues. Looked up from germline, CDR1 is KGHSH and CDR2 is LQKENI. Trimming removed 0 bases from V and 4 bases from J, with 7 bases in between. Here the CDR3 DNA reads TGTGCCAGCTCACCACCGGGCGCGGGAAACACCATATATTTT. Amino acids: CASSPPGAGNTIYF.